The clone carrying this TCR beta chain was counted only a few times. Its antigen remains unidentified. The sample comes from a study of CD4 T cells in relation to SARS-CoV-2 and coronaviruses. For the study at large: ViraFEST: approximately eleven-day antigen culture of PBMCs, then TCR beta CDR3 sequencing.

TCRdb's copy holds only in-frame clones and misses some; the assay was immunoSEQ multiplex PCR. In the table there are fewer than 25,000 clones, 65% to 80% of which are singletons. Germline V CDR1 and CDR2: SGHAT, FQNNGV. The germline V and J ends were trimmed by 1 base and 0 bases, with 9 bases remaining between them. The CDR3 spans 15 residues. CD4+ T cells from unexposed donors were obtained before the COVID-19 pandemic (2011-2018). After ten to eleven days of culture, CD4+ T cells were isolated. Notes on the study in general: Crossreactivity was assessed only for spike protein, not other viral proteins.

The chain carries TRBV11-2 and TRBJ1-1; tentatively, D is TRBD1 (5 bases). The specimen sequenced was CD4+ T cells from PBMCs, cultured in vitro. The receptor was isolated from a human donor in good health. The CDR3 DNA sequence: TGTGCCAGCAGCTTAGGGCGGGGGGTGAACACTGAAGCTTTCTTT. It specifies CASSLGRGVNTEAFF.